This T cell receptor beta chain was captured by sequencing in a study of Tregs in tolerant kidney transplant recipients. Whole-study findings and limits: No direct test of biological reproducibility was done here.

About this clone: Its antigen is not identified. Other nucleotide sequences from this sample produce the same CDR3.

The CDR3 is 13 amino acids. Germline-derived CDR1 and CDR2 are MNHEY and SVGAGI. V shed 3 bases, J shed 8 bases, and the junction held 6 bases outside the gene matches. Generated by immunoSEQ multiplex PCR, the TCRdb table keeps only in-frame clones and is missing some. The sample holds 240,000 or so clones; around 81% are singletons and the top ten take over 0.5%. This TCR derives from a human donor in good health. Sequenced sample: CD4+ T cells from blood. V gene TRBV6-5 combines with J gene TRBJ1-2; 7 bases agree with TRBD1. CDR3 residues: CASSYSQGGGYTF. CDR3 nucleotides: TGTGCCAGCAGTTATTCCCAGGGGGGCGGCTACACCTTC.